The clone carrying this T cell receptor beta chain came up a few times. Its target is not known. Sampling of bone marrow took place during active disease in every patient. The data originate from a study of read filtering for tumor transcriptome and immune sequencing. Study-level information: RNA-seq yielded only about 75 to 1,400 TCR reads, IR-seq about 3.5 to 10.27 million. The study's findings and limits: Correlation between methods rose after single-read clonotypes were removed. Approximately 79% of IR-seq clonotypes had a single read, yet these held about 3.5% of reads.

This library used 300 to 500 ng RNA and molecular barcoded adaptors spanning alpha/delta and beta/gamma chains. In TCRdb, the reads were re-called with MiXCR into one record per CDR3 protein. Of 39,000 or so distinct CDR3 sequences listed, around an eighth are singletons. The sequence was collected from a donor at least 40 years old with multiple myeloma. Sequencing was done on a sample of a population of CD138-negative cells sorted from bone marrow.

The CDR3 sequence: CASGRLAYTDTQYF. The CDR3 nucleotides are TGTGCCAGCGGTAGACTAGCCTACACAGATACGCAGTATTTT. The rearrangement uses TRBV6-1 and TRBJ2-3; 7 bases agree with TRBD2. CDR1 is MNHNS, CDR2 SASEGT, per germline. CDR3 length: 14 residues. The V gene end was trimmed by 8 bases and the J gene end by 2 bases; junction bases not matched to a gene: 7.